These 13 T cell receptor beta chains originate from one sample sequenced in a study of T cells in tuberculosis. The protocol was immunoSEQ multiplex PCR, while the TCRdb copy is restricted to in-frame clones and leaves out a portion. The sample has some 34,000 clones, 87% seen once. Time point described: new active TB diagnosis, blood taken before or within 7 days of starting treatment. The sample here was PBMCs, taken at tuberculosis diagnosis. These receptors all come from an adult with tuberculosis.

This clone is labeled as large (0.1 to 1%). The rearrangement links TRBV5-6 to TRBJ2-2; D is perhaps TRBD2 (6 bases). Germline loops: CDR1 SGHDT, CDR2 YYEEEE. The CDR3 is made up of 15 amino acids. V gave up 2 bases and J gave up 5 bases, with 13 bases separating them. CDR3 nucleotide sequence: TGTGCCAGCAGCTTTCGCGGGGATAAAACCGGGGAGCTGTTTTTT. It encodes CASSFRGDKTGELFF.

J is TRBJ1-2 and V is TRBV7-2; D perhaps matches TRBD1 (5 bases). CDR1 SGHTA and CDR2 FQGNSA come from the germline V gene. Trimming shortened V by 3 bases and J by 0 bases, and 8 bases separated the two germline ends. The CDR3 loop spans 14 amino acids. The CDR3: CASSLTDANYGYTF. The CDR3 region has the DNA TGTGCCAGCAGCTTGACAGACGCTAACTATGGCTACACCTTC. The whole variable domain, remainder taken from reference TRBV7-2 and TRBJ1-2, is GAGVSQSPSNKVTEKGKDVELRCDPISGHTALYWYRQSLGQGLEFLIYFQGNSAPDKSGLPSDRFSAERTGGSVSTLTIQRTQQEDSAVYLCASSLTDANYGYTFGSGTRLTVV.

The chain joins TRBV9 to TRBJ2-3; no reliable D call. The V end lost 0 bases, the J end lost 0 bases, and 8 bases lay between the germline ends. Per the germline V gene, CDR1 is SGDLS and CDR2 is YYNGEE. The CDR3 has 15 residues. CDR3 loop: CASSVGGDSTDTQYF. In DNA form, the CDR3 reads TGTGCCAGCAGCGTAGGAGGAGATAGCACAGATACGCAGTATTTT.

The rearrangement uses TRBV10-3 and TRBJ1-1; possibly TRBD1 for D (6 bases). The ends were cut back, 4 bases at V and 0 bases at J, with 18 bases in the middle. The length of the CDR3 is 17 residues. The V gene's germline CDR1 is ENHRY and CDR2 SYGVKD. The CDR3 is CAISVHPSQGMNTEAFF. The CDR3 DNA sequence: TGTGCCATCAGTGTCCACCCATCCCAGGGGATGAACACTGAAGCTTTCTTT.

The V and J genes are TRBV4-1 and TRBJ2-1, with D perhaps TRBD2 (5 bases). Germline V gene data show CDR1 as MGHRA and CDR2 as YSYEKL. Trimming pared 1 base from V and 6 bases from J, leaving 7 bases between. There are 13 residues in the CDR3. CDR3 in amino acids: CASSQGTPNEQFF. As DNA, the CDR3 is TGCGCCAGCAGCCAAGGGACTCCCAATGAGCAGTTCTTC.

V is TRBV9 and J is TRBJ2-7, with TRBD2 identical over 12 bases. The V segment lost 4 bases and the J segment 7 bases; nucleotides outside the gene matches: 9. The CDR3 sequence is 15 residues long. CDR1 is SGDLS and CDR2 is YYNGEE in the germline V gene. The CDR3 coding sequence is TGTGCCAGCAGCCTTGGACTAGCGGGAAGTCATGAGCAGTACTTC. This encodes CASSLGLAGSHEQYF.

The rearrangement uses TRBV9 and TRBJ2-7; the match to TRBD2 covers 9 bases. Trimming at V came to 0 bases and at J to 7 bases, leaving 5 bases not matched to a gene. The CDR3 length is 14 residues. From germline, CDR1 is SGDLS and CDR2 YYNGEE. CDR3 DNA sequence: TGTGCCAGCAGCGTAGATGTTAGCGGGAGTGAGCAGTACTTC. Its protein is CASSVDVSGSEQYF.

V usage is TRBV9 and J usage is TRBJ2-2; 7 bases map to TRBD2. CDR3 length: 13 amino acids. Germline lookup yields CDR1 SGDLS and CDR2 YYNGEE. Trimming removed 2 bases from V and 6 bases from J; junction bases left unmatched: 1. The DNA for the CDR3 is TGTGCCAGCAGCGTCGGACTAGCCGGGGAGCTGTTTTTT. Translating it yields CASSVGLAGELFF.

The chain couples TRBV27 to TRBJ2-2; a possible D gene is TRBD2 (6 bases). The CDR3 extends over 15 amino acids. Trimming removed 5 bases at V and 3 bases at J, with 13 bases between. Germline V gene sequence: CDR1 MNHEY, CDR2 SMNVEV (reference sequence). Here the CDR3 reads CASSPGTWDTGELFF. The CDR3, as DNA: TGTGCCAGCAGTCCCGGGACTTGGGACACCGGGGAGCTGTTTTTT.

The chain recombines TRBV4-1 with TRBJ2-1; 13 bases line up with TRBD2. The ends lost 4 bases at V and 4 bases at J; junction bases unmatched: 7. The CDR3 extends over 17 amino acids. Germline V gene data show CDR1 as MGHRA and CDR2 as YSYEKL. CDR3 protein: CASSPGLAGELYNEQFF. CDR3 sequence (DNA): TGCGCCAGCAGCCCCGGACTAGCGGGGGAACTATACAATGAGCAGTTCTTC.

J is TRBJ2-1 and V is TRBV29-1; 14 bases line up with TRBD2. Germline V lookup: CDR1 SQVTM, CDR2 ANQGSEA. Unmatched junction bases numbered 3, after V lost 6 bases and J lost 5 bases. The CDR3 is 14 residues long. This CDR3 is CSVGTSGSHNEQFF. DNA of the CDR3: TGCAGCGTAGGGACTAGCGGGAGTCACAATGAGCAGTTCTTC.

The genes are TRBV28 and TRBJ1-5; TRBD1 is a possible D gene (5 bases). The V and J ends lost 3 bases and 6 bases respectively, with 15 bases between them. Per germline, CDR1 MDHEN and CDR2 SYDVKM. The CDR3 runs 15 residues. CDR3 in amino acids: CASSLSGGSGQPQHF. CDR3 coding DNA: TGTGCCAGCAGTTTGTCGGGGGGTTCGGGTCAGCCCCAGCATTTT.

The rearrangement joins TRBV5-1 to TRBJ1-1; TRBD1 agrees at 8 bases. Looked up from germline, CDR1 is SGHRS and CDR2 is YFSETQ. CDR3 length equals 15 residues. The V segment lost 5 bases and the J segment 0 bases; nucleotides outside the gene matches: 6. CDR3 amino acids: CASRQGQGLNTEAFF. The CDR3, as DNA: TGCGCCAGCAGGCAAGGACAGGGATTGAACACTGAAGCTTTCTTT.